This TCR beta chain was identified in a study of blood T cell repertoires in COVID-19. Turning to the study itself: Collection of acute and convalescent COVID-19 samples took place in the United States, Italy and Spain. PBMCs, B-cell-depleted T cells, or T cells provided the cDNA or gDNA that made up the material.

Per the original data handling: How many nucleated cells were present was estimated from reference gene primer amplification. Only in-frame clones appear in the TCRdb table, and some are missing; sequencing was by immunoSEQ multiplex PCR. V, J and clone size derive from that table, while D and trimming were established from the DNA sequence. This sample yields roughly 260,000 clones, of which about 87% are seen a single time; 2% to 3% belongs to the top ten. Germline V gene data show CDR1 as SQVTM and CDR2 as ANQGSEA. Trimming took off 2 bases at V and 0 bases at J, with 5 bases between the two ends. The CDR3 has 12 residues.

The chain uses TRBV29-1 and TRBJ2-7; D is uncertain. Source material: peripheral blood. This TCR came from a woman in her forties or fifties with acute or convalescent COVID-19. The CDR3 spells CSVEQNSYEQYF. In DNA form, the CDR3 reads TGCAGCGTTGAACAGAACTCCTACGAGCAGTACTTC.